These T cell receptor beta chains were read from a single sample in a study of CD8 T cells in ankylosing spondylitis. Each CDR3 protein gets one entry after TCRdb re-called the 5' RACE reads with MiXCR. The sample lists about 90,000 distinct CDR3 sequences; about 27% were seen once. What was sequenced was blood, either unsorted or a sorted T cell fraction (not recorded which). Receptors were obtained from a male donor with ankylosing spondylitis or in good health (not recorded which). The CDR3 runs from the conserved cysteine through the conserved F or W. A D gene is named only where the DNA matches it firmly. Size is stated for part of the rows, as once, few or many counts, or as a class when the clone is expanded.

v_gene: TRBV6-5
d_gene: .
j_gene: TRBJ1-1
abundance: few
CDR3aa: CASSYSTGTYEAFF
CDR3nt: TGTGCCAGCAGTTACTCAACGGGGACCTATGAAGCTTTCTTT

v_gene: TRBV5-1
d_gene: .
j_gene: TRBJ2-7
abundance: .
CDR3aa: CASSYKDGPYEQYF
CDR3nt: TGCGCCAGCAGCTATAAGGACGGGCCCTACGAGCAGTACTTC

v_gene: TRBV7-6
d_gene: .
j_gene: TRBJ2-7
abundance: .
CDR3aa: CASSLAGAEQYF
CDR3nt: TGTGCCAGCAGCTTAGCCGGGGCCGAGCAGTACTTC

v_gene: TRBV5-1
d_gene: .
j_gene: TRBJ1-1
abundance: few
CDR3aa: CASSPEGMGEAFF
CDR3nt: TGCGCCAGCAGCCCGGAGGGGATGGGTGAAGCTTTCTTT

v_gene: TRBV6-5
d_gene: .
j_gene: TRBJ1-4
abundance: few
CDR3aa: CASSYTGGREKLFF
CDR3nt: TGTGCCAGCAGTTACACTGGCGGACGGGAAAAACTGTTTTTT

v_gene: TRBV20-1
d_gene: .
j_gene: TRBJ1-4
abundance: .
CDR3aa: CSAMASTNEKLFF
CDR3nt: TGCAGTGCTATGGCATCGACTAATGAAAAACTGTTTTTT

v_gene: TRBV11-2
d_gene: .
j_gene: TRBJ2-1
abundance: .
CDR3aa: CASSLSTINEQFF
CDR3nt: TGTGCCAGCAGCTTGAGCACTATAAATGAGCAGTTCTTC

v_gene: TRBV19
d_gene: TRBD1
j_gene: TRBJ1-1
abundance: .
CDR3aa: CASSSEGARRTEAFF
CDR3nt: TGTGCCAGTAGTTCTGAGGGGGCGAGGCGTACTGAAGCTTTCTTT

v_gene: TRBV12-3/TRBV12-4
d_gene: .
j_gene: TRBJ1-3
abundance: many
CDR3aa: CASGSYSGNTIYF
CDR3nt: TGTGCCAGCGGCTCCTACTCTGGAAACACCATATATTTT

v_gene: TRBV29-1
d_gene: .
j_gene: TRBJ1-5
abundance: .
CDR3aa: CSVAESSNQPQHF
CDR3nt: TGCAGCGTCGCGGAGTCAAGCAATCAGCCCCAGCATTTT

v_gene: TRBV3-1
d_gene: TRBD2
j_gene: TRBJ2-7
abundance: .
CDR3aa: CASSQFAGLASEQYF
CDR3nt: TGTGCCAGCAGCCAATTTGCCGGACTAGCGAGCGAGCAGTACTTC

v_gene: TRBV20-1
d_gene: .
j_gene: TRBJ1-4
abundance: few
CDR3aa: CSAGEPGHNEKLFF
CDR3nt: TGCAGTGCTGGAGAGCCCGGACATAATGAAAAACTGTTTTTT

v_gene: TRBV7-2
d_gene: TRBD2
j_gene: TRBJ2-2
abundance: many
CDR3aa: CASSQGLAGGHRELFF
CDR3nt: TGTGCCAGCAGCCAGGGACTAGCGGGGGGTCACCGGGAGCTGTTTTTT